This entry is about one T cell receptor (beta chain). Germline trimming cut 3 bases from V and 3 bases from J; bases unmatched to any gene: 13. The germline gives CDR1 LGHNA, CDR2 YNFKEQ. CDR3 size: 19 residues. This record comes from a study of tumor-infiltrating lymphocytes in localized non-small cell lung cancer. Assay used: immunoSEQ multiplex PCR; TCRdb lists only in-frame clones, some missing. The data contain over 14,000 clones, roughly four fifths of them singletons. Sequenced: lung tumor tissue. The TCR comes from a human donor with non-small cell lung cancer. J is TRBJ2-2 and V is TRBV4-2; 10 bases map to TRBD2. CDR3 loop: CASSHRNSGRQGDTGELFF. For the CDR3, the DNA is TGTGCCAGCAGCCATCGGAATAGCGGGAGGCAGGGGGACACCGGGGAGCTGTTTTTT.